This record covers a single T cell receptor beta chain. The CDR3 covers 16 residues. Germline V gives CDR1 SGHRS, CDR2 YFSETQ. V was clipped by 3 bases and J by 4 bases; unmatched bases: 5. This sample was taken from a study of OX40 agonist ivuxolimab in advanced cancers. The table came from immunoSEQ multiplex PCR; TCRdb's copy has only in-frame clones and leaves some out. The sample lists tens of thousands of clones, 70% to 90% occurring once. The chain joins TRBV5-1 to TRBJ2-2, with 11 bases lining up with TRBD1. The sequencing used CD4+ or CD8+ T cells sorted from blood, collected in a trial of the OX40 agonist ivuxolimab. This clonotype was sampled from an adult with an advanced solid tumor such as melanoma, head and neck, liver or kidney cancer. The CDR3 sequence is CASSSKGQGVTGELFF. The CDR3 coding sequence is TGCGCCAGCAGCTCAAAGGGACAGGGGGTCACCGGGGAGCTGTTTTTT. The full variable domain, in which reference TRBV5-1 and TRBJ2-2 provide the parts outside the CDR3, is KAGVTQTPRYLIKTRGQQVTLSCSPISGHRSVSWYQQTPGQGLQFLFEYFSETQRNKGNFPGRFSGRQFSNSRSEMNVSTLELGDSALYLCASSSKGQGVTGELFFGEGSRLTVL.